This T cell receptor beta chain was recorded in a study of identical twins. This clonotype was counted a few times. Its specificity is not known. Broader study findings: With abundant cord blood beta clonotypes, insertions were fewer; memory repertoires showed no such pattern. Twins' surplus sharing was weaker for beta out-of-frame sequences. Invariant cells of the MAIT and iNKT types might have partly distorted the zero-insertion analyses. Monozygotic twins shared more out-of-frame TCR alpha than recombination models predicted.

CDR3 size: 15 residues. The germline gives CDR1 MNHNS, CDR2 SASEGT. V trimming: 6 bases; J trimming: 2 bases; junction bases outside the gene matches: 7. TCRdb re-analysed the 5' RACE reads in MiXCR, keeping a single row per CDR3 protein. The data contain 450,000 or so distinct CDR3 sequences, approximately 15% of them singletons. These data also featured in a second study, about yellow fever vaccine responses in identical twins.

The receptor was isolated from a woman under 30 in good health. V gene TRBV6-1 combines with J gene TRBJ2-1, with 7 bases matching TRBD2. Sequenced sample: CD4+ T cells sorted from blood. Here the CDR3 DNA reads TGTGCCAGCAGAACCCCTAGCGGCACCTACAATGAGCAGTTCTTC. Its translation is CASRTPSGTYNEQFF.